The T cell receptor beta chain under discussion was sequenced for a study of a mutant IDH1 vaccine in newly diagnosed glioma. As for the study in general: Vaccines were first given 4-6 weeks after radiotherapy alone, or with temozolomide cycles. Pretreatment consisted of radiotherapy, temozolomide, or both, with most receiving both. Study-wide findings and caveats: Among top peripheral T cell clonotypes, changes seemed unrelated to pseudoprogression.

With V trimmed by 5 bases and J by 5 bases, 6 bases remained unmatched. This CDR3 is built from 14 residues. Per the germline V gene, CDR1 is SNHLY and CDR2 is FYNNEI. The sample's time point: week 5, during vaccination. Topical imiquimod accompanied each vaccine dose, which consisted of 300 ug of mutant IDH1 20-mer peptide. Donors harbored newly found WHO grade 3 or 4 IDH1-mutant, ATRX-lost astrocytomas. Note on this clone: Its antigen is unknown.

Only in-frame clones appear in the TCRdb table, and some are missing; sequencing was by immunoSEQ multiplex PCR. The profile shows approximately 80,000 clones, 90% to 95% of them singletons. The J gene is TRBJ2-7, the V gene TRBV2, with 10 bases identical to TRBD1. This specimen was PBMCs, taken from a glioma patient whose treatment included an IDH1 peptide vaccine. The clonotype was recovered from a woman between 45 and 60 years old with glioma. Written as DNA, the CDR3 is TGTGCCAGCAGTCAGGGACAGGGGTCCGACGAGCAGTACTTC. Translation: CASSQGQGSDEQYF.